One sample yielded the 8 T cell receptor beta chains listed below, sequenced in a study of control samples from healthy donors and cancer patients. The assay was immunoSEQ multiplex PCR, and TCRdb's table has in-frame clones only and misses some. The sample carries tens of thousands of clones, about 90% recorded once. Sequenced: blood. The receptors derive from a woman aged 45-60 years in good health.

The V gene is TRBV7-3, the J gene TRBJ2-3, with 7 bases identical to TRBD2. Trimming at V came to 1 base and at J to 4 bases, leaving 5 bases not matched to a gene. From germline, CDR1 is SGHTA and CDR2 FQGTGA. The CDR3 totals 15 residues. The CDR3 DNA is TGTGCCAGCAGCTTAAGCGGGAGAGGACCAGATACGCAGTATTTT. This translates into CASSLSGRGPDTQYF.

Concerning this clone: This sample also contains other DNA sequences that code for the same CDR3. The rearrangement links TRBV5-6 to TRBJ2-7; 8 positions agree with TRBD2. J lost 4 bases, V lost 0 bases, and 6 bases had no gene match. This CDR3 contains 15 residues. Germline-derived CDR1 and CDR2 are SGHDT and YYEEEE. CDR3: CASSLGRGGRYEQYF. The CDR3 DNA is TGTGCCAGCAGCTTGGGGCGGGGCGGGAGGTACGAGCAGTACTTC. Drawing the rest from reference TRBV5-6 and TRBJ2-7, the complete variable domain is DAGVTQSPTHLIKTRGQQVTLRCSPKSGHDTVSWYQQALGQGPQFIFQYYEEEERQRGNFPDRFSGHQFPNYSSELNVNALLLGDSALYLCASSLGRGGRYEQYFGPGTRLTVT.

This chain connects TRBV6-2 or TRBV6-3 to TRBJ1-3; D possibly corresponds to TRBD1 (6 bases). Germline values: CDR1 MNHEY, CDR2 SVGEGT. This CDR3 comprises 17 residues. V lost 0 bases and J 0 bases, leaving 12 bases between the germline ends. The CDR3 loop reads CASSYSGPGASGNTIYF. The CDR3 DNA is TGTGCCAGCAGTTACTCCGGTCCAGGGGCCTCTGGAAACACCATATATTTT.

V and J are TRBV11-2 and TRBJ2-1; 7 positions agree with TRBD1. The germline gives CDR1 SGHAT, CDR2 FQNNGV. The J segment lost 9 bases and the V segment lost 0 bases, leaving 11 bases of the junction unmatched. This CDR3 is built from 16 residues. CDR3 coding DNA: TGTGCCAGCAGCTTAGAAATCGACCAGGGGGTGGGTGAGCAGTTCTTC. Protein: CASSLEIDQGVGEQFF.

The CDR3 coding sequence is TGTGCCAGCAGTTACTCGGGGGGTTCCAATCAGCCCCAGCATTTT. Its translation: CASSYSGGSNQPQHF. V is TRBV6-5 and J is TRBJ1-5; a possible D gene is TRBD1 (5 bases). Trimming pared 0 bases from V and 3 bases from J, leaving 9 bases between. The CDR3 has 15 amino acids. Per the germline V gene, CDR1 is MNHEY and CDR2 is SVGAGI.

Only a few counts were recorded for this clone. Mismatch with germline at one junction end may stem from a read error. V usage is TRBV7-7 and J usage is TRBJ2-1; D possibly corresponds to TRBD2 (6 bases). The CDR3 is made up of 14 amino acids. The V gene's germline CDR1 is SSHAT and CDR2 FNYEAQ (reference sequence). CDR3 in amino acids: CASSSSGGSAEQFF. For the CDR3, the DNA is TGTGCTAGCAGCTCCTCTGGGGGGTCCGCTGAGCAGTTCTTC.

In its sample, this clone was seen a few times. CDR3: CASSPGSAVAKNIQYF. The CDR3 nucleotides read TGTGCCAGCAGTCCAGGGTCCGCCGTAGCCAAAAACATTCAGTACTTC. The chain joins TRBV28 to TRBJ2-4; possibly TRBD1 for D (5 bases). V was pared by 5 bases and J by 0 bases, with 14 bases between. Germline values: CDR1 MDHEN, CDR2 SYDVKM. This CDR3 region has 16 residues.

J is TRBJ2-1 and V is TRBV5-6; TRBD1 aligns across 10 bases. Looked up from germline, CDR1 is SGHDT and CDR2 is YYEEEE. The CDR3 has 15 amino acids. J lost 15 bases, V lost 0 bases, and 12 bases had no gene match. In DNA form, the CDR3 reads TGTGCCAGCAGCTTGGTGGCATTACGGGACAGGGGCGGGTTCTTC. As protein: CASSLVALRDRGGFF.